A selection of T cell receptor beta chains follows, all from one sample in a study of T cells in Graves' hyperthyroidism and ophthalmopathy. TCRdb called the multiplex PCR reads again in MiXCR, with one record for every CDR3 protein. The sample holds under 400,000 distinct CDR3 sequences; 15% to 18% are singletons and the top ten take 25% to 35%. The sequenced sample consisted of blood. The receptors originated from a woman younger than 30 with Graves' hyperthyroidism that later progressed to Graves' ophthalmopathy. Each CDR3 is given with its conserved first and last residue. D genes are given only for firm matches. Only some rows state a clone size, as once, few, many or a class for expanded clones.

v_gene	j_gene	abundance	d_gene	CDR3nt	CDR3aa
TRBV5-1	TRBJ1-1	many	.	TGCGCCAGCAGCTTGGAGCGGGGGGCAGCAGCTTTCTTT	CASSLERGAAAFF
TRBV30	TRBJ2-5	many	.	TGTGCCTGGAGTGAGCCAGAGAACCAAGAGACCCAGTACTTC	CAWSEPENQETQYF
TRBV7-9	TRBJ2-1	many	TRBD2	TGTGCCAGCAGCCCGACTAGCGATGAGCAGTTCTTC	CASSPTSDEQFF
TRBV27	TRBJ1-1	many	.	TGTGCCAGCAGTTTACAGGGGAACACTGAAGCTTTCTTT	CASSLQGNTEAFF
TRBV7-9	TRBJ1-3	few	.	TGTGCCAGCAGCTTAGAGGCAGCCGGTGGAAACACCATATATTTT	CASSLEAAGGNTIYF
TRBV2	TRBJ1-1	many	.	TGTGCCAGCAGTGCGGCAGGGCCCCCTCTAACGAACACTGAAGCTTTCTTT	CASSAAGPPLTNTEAFF
TRBV30	TRBJ2-1	.	TRBD2	TGTGCCTGGAGTGGACTAGCGGGTTACAATGAGCAGTTCTTC	CAWSGLAGYNEQFF
TRBV2	TRBJ1-5	many	TRBD1	TGTGCCAGCAGGGGGGACAGGGGTAGCAATCAGCCCCAGCATTTT	CASRGDRGSNQPQHF
TRBV5-1	TRBJ2-7	few	TRBD2	TGCGCCAGCAGCTTGGATAGCGGGAGGCCCGAGCAGTACTTC	CASSLDSGRPEQYF
TRBV4-1	TRBJ2-1	few	TRBD2	TGCGCCAGCAGCCAGGTAGCGGGACCGGGTAATGAGCAGTTCTTC	CASSQVAGPGNEQFF
TRBV30	TRBJ2-2	once	.	TGTGCCTGGAGTCGGGCAGGGCCGAACACCGGGGAGCTGTTTTTT	CAWSRAGPNTGELFF
TRBV11-2	TRBJ2-3	many	.	TGTGCCAGCAGCCCCCTCAGACCTAGCACAGATACGCAGTATTTT	CASSPLRPSTDTQYF
TRBV27	TRBJ2-5	many	.	TGTGCCAGCAGTTTCAGGGCGCCAGAGACCCAGTACTTC	CASSFRAPETQYF
TRBV28	TRBJ2-7	many	.	TGTGCCAGCAGTTTAGCTGGGTCAGGGACCACCTACGAGCAGTACTTC	CASSLAGSGTTYEQYF
TRBV12-3/TRBV12-4	TRBJ2-1	many	TRBD2	TGTGCCCTACTAGCGGGAGGCGGCTCCTACAATGAGCAGTTCTTC	CALLAGGGSYNEQFF
TRBV3-1	TRBJ2-7	many	.	TGTGCCAGCAGCCATTCAGCAGGGGAGTACGAGCAGTACTTC	CASSHSAGEYEQYF